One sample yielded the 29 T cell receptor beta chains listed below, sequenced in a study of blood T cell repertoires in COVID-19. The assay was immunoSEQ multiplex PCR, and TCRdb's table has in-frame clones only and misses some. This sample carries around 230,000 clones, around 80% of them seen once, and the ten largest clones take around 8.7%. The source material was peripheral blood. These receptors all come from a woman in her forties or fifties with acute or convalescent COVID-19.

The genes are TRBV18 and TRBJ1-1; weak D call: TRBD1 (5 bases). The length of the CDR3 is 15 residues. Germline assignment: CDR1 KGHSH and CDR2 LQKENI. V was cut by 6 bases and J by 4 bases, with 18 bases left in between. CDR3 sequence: CASSPGVGVTTEAFF. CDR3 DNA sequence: TGTGCCAGCTCCCCGGGGGTGGGGGTGACCACTGAAGCTTTCTTT.

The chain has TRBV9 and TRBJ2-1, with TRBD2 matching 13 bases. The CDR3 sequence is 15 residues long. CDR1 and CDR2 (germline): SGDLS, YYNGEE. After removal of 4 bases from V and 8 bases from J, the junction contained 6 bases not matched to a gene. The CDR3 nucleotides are TGTGCCAGCAGCCCCGGGACTAGCGGGATCGATGAGCAGTTCTTC. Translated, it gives CASSPGTSGIDEQFF.

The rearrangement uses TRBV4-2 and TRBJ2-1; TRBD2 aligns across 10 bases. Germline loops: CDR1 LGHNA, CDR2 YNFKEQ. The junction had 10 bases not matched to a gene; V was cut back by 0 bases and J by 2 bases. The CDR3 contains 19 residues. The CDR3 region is CASSQEFPSGRWTYNEQFF. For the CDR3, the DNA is TGTGCCAGCAGCCAAGAATTTCCTAGCGGGAGATGGACCTACAATGAGCAGTTCTTC.

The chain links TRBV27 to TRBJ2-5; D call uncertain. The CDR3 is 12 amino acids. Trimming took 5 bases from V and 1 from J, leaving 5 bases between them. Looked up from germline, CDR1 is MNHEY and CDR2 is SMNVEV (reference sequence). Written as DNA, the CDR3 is TGTGCCAGCAGTCCCCTCCAAGAGACCCAGTACTTC. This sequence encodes CASSPLQETQYF.

CDR3 bases: TGTGCCAGCAGCTTCACCCGGGACTCGGTACGGGGACAAGAGACCCAGTACTTC. Protein: CASSFTRDSVRGQETQYF. V is TRBV5-4 and J is TRBJ2-5, with a tentative D call TRBD2 (6 bases). This CDR3 comprises 18 residues. CDR1 and CDR2 (germline): SGHNT, YYREEE (reference sequence). The V gene lost 2 bases and the J gene lost 2 bases, with 22 bases spanning the gap.

This CDR3 reads CASSEGGEGNIQYF. In nucleotides, the CDR3 is TGTGCCAGCAGTGAAGGCGGGGAGGGCAACATTCAGTACTTC. The chain carries TRBV6-4 and TRBJ2-4; 7 bases agree with TRBD2. The CDR3 is made up of 14 amino acids. Germline V gene sequence: CDR1 MRHNA, CDR2 SNTAGT. Trimming at V came to 3 bases and at J to 7 bases, leaving 6 bases not matched to a gene.

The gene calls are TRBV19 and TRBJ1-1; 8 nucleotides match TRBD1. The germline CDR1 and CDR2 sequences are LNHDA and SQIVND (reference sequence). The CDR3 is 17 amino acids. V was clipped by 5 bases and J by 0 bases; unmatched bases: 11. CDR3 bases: TGTGCCAGTAGTGTAGGGACAGGAAAGGCCCTGAACACTGAAGCTTTCTTT. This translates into CASSVGTGKALNTEAFF.

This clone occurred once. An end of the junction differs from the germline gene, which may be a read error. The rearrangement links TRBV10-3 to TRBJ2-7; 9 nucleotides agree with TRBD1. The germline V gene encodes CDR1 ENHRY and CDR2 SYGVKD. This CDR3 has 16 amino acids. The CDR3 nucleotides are TGTGCCATCAGTGAGTCTGAGGGGACAGGGACCCCTGGGTTGAACTTC. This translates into CAISESEGTGTPGLNF.

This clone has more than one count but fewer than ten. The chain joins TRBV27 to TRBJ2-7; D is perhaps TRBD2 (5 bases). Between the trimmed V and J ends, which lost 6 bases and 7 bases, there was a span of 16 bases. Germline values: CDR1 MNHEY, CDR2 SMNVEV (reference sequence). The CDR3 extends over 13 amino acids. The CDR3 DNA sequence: TGTGCCAGCAGCTGGACTGGGAGTAGGGAGCAGTACTTC. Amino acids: CASSWTGSREQYF.

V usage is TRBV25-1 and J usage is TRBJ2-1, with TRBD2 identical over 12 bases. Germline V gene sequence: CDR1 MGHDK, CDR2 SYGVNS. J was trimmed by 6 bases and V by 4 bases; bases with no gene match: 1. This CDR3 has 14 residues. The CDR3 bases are TGTGCCAGCAGTGCTAGCGGGGGGGGCAATGAGCAGTTCTTC. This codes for CASSASGGGNEQFF.

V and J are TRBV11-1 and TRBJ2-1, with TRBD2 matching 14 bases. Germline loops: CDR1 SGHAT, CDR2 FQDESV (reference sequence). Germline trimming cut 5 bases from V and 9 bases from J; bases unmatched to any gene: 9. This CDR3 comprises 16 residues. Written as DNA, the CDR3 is TGTGCCAGCAGCCCAGGGACTAGCGGGAGATTTGGTGAGCAGTTCTTC. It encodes CASSPGTSGRFGEQFF.

CDR3 coding DNA: TGCGCCAGCAGCCTCTCCGGACTAGCGGGATCATCTGGGGCCAACGTCCTGACTTTC. Translation: CASSLSGLAGSSGANVLTF. The J gene is TRBJ2-6, the V gene TRBV5-1; 12 nucleotides agree with TRBD2. The CDR3 totals 19 residues. CDR1 SGHRS and CDR2 YFSETQ come from the germline V gene. With 4 bases clipped from V and 1 base from J, the junction kept 9 bases outside the gene matches.

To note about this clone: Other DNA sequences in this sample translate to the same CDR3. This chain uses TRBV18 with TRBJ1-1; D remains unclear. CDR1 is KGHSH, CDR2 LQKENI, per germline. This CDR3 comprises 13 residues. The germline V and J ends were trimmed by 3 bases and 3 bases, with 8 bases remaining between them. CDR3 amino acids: CASSPSRDTEAFF. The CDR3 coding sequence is TGTGCCAGCTCACCTTCCCGGGACACTGAAGCTTTCTTT.

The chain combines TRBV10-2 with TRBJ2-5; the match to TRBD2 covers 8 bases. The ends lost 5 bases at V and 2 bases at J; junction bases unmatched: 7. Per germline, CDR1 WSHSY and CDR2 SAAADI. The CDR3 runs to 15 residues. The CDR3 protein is CASSYTSGKQETQYF. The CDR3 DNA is TGCGCCAGCAGTTACACTAGCGGAAAACAAGAGACCCAGTACTTC.

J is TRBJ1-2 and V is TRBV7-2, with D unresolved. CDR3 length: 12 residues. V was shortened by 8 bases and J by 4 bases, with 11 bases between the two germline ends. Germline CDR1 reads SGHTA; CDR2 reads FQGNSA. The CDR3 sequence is CASSNRFYGYTF. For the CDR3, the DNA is TGTGCCAGCTCCAATAGATTCTATGGCTACACCTTC.

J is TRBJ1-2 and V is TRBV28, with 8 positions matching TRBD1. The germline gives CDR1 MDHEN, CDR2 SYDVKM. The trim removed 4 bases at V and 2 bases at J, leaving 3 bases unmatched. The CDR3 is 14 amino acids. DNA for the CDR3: TGTGCCAGCAGTTCCAGGACAGGGAACTATGGCTACACCTTC. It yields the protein CASSSRTGNYGYTF.

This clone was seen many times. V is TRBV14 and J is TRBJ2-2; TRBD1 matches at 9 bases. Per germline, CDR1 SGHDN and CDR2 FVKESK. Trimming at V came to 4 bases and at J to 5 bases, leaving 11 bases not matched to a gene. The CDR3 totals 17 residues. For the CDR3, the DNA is TGTGCCAGCAGCCCCGAGCAGGGGACAGGGTATACCGGGGAGCTGTTTTTT. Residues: CASSPEQGTGYTGELFF.

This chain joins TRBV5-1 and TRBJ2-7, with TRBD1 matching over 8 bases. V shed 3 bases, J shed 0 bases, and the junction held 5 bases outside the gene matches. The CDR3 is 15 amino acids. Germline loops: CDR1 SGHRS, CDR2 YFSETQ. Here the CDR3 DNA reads TGCGCCAGCAGCTCCCCCGGGACAGGCTCCTACGAGCAGTACTTC. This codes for CASSSPGTGSYEQYF.

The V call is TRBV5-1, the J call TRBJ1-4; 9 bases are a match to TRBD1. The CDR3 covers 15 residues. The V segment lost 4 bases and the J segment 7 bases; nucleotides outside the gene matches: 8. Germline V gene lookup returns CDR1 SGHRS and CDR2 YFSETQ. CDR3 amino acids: CASSLQQGAGEKLFF. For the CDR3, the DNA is TGCGCCAGCAGCCTCCAACAGGGGGCGGGTGAAAAACTGTTTTTT.

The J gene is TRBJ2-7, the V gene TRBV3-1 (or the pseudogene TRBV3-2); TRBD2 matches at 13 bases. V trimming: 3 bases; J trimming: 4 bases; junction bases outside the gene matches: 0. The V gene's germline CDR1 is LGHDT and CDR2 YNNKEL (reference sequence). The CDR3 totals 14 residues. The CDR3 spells CASSQGLAGYEQYF. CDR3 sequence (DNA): TGTGCCAGCAGCCAGGGACTAGCGGGGTACGAGCAGTACTTC.

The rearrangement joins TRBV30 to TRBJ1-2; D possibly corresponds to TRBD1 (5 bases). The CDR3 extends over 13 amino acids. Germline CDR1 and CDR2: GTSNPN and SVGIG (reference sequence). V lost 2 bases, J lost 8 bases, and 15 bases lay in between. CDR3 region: CAWSFTGSRGYTF. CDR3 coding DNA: TGTGCCTGGAGTTTCACAGGTTCTCGGGGCTACACCTTC. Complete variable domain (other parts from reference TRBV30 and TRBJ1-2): SQTIHQWPATLVQPVGSPLSLECTVEGTSNPNLYWYRQAAGRGLQLLFYSVGIGQISSEVPQNLSASRPQDRQFILSSKKLLLSDSGFYLCAWSFTGSRGYTFGSGTRLTVV.

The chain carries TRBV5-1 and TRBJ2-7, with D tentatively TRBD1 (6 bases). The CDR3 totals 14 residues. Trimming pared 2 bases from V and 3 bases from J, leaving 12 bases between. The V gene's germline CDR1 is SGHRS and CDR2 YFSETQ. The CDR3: CASSFNTGSYEQYF. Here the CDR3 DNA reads TGCGCCAGCAGCTTTAACACAGGGAGCTACGAGCAGTACTTC.

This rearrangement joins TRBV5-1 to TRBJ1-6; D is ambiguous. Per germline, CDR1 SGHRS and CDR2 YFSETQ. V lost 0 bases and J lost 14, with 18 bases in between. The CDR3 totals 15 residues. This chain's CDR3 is CASSLDSPRILALHF. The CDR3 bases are TGCGCCAGCAGCTTGGACAGCCCCAGAATATTGGCCCTCCACTTT.

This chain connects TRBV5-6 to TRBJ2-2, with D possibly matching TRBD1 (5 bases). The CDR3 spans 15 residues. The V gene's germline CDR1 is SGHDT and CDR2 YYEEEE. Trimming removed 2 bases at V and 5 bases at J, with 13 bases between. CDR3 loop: CASSLFQGITGELFF. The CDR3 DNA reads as TGTGCCAGCAGCTTATTTCAGGGTATTACCGGGGAGCTGTTTTTT.

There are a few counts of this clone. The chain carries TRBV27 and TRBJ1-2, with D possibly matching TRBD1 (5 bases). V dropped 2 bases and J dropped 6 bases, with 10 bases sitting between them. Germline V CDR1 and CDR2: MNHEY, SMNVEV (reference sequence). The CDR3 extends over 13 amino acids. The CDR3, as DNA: TGTGCCAGCAGTTTAGGGCAGGGTAATGGCTACACCTTC. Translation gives CASSLGQGNGYTF.

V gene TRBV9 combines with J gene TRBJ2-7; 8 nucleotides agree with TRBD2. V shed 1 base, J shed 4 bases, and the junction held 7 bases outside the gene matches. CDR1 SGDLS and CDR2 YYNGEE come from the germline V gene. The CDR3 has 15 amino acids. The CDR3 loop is CASSVTSGGRYEQYF. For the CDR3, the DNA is TGTGCCAGCAGCGTAACCTCGGGAGGGCGATACGAGCAGTACTTC. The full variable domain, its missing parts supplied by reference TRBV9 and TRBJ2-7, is DSGVTQTPKHLITATGQRVTLRCSPRSGDLSVYWYQQSLDQGLQFLIQYYNGEERAKGNILERFSAQQFPDLHSELNLSSLELGDSALYFCASSVTSGGRYEQYFGPGTRLTVT.

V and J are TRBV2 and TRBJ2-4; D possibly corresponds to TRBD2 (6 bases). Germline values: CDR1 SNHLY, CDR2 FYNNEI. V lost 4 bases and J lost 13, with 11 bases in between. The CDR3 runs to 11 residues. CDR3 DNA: TGTGCCAGCAGTGGGGGGACTTTCCAGTACTTC. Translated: CASSGGTFQYF.

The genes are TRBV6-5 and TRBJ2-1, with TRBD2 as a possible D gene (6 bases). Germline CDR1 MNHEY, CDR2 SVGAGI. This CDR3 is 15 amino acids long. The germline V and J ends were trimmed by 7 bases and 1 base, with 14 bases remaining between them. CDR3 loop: CASKVDGSSYNEQFF. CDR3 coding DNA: TGTGCCAGCAAGGTCGACGGGAGTTCCTACAATGAGCAGTTCTTC.

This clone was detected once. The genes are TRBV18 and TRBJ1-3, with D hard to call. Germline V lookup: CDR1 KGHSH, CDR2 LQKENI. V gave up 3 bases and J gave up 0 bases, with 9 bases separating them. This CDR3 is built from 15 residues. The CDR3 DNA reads TGTGCCAGCTCACCGGTAGCAGCCTCTGGAAACACCATATATTTT. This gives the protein CASSPVAASGNTIYF.